The 19 T cell receptor beta chains presented below share a single source sample, sequenced in a study of molecular identifiers for immune sequencing clone quantification. TCRdb recomputed calls from the PCR reads with MiXCR, one row per CDR3 protein. Seen here are 75,000 to 95,000 distinct CDR3 sequences, 25% observed once, and the top ten hold less than 0.85%. Specimen: naive CD8+ T cells from blood, with Jurkat cell RNA spiked in. Subset meaning: FACS-sorted CD8+CD4-CCR7+CD45RA+ naive T cells. The origin of the receptors is a human donor in good health. Some libraries in this study had Jurkat cell RNA spiked in.

This clonotype was picked up many times. The V gene is TRBV7-9, the J gene TRBJ2-7, with D uncertain. Looked up from germline, CDR1 is SEHNR and CDR2 is FQNEAQ (reference sequence). This CDR3 spans 12 amino acids. Trimming removed 5 bases at V and 6 bases at J, with 11 bases between. The CDR3 loop is CASSPLTGEQYF. Here the CDR3 DNA reads TGTGCCAGCAGCCCCCTGACGGGCGAGCAGTACTTC.

As regards this clonotype: As the CDR3 is not closed by the conserved phenylalanine or tryptophan, this likely results from a read error. The chain carries TRBV18 and TRBJ2-2, with 7 positions matching TRBD2. The CDR3 consists of 16 residues. With V trimmed by 6 bases and J by 0 bases, 7 bases remained unmatched. Germline loops: CDR1 KGHSH, CDR2 LQKENI. CDR3 amino acids: CASSQRDYSNTGELFS. CDR3 bases: TGTGCCAGCTCGCAACGGGACTACTCGAACACCGGGGAGCTGTTTTCT.

This chain joins TRBV19 and TRBJ2-7; possibly TRBD1 for D (5 bases). Germline V gives CDR1 LNHDA, CDR2 SQIVND (reference sequence). V lost 5 bases, J lost 1 base, and 15 bases lay in between. This CDR3 has 15 amino acids. CDR3 DNA: TGTGCCAGTAGTTTAGGCGCAGGGAATTCCTACGAGCAGTACTTC. The encoded protein is CASSLGAGNSYEQYF.

As for this clonotype: A much larger clone differs by one base, so this may be a read error. The V and J genes are TRBV6-6 and TRBJ1-5; 7 positions match TRBD1. Per the germline V gene, CDR1 is MNHNY and CDR2 is SVGAGI (reference sequence). The CDR3 is 15 amino acids. CDR3 bases: TGTGCCAGCAGTCCCCAGGGGGTAAGCAATCAGCCCCGGCATTTT. It specifies CASSPQGVSNQPRHF.

This clonotype was seen a few times. A much larger clone lies a single base off, so this may be a read error. The chain couples TRBV5-4 to TRBJ2-7; D possibly corresponds to TRBD1 (6 bases). CDR3 length: 13 amino acids. Germline CDR1 is SGHNT and CDR2 is YYREEE (reference sequence). The CDR3, as DNA: TGTGCCAGCAGCTCCTACAGGGCCTACGAGCGGTACTTC. This encodes CASSSYRAYERYF.

At least ten counts were recorded for this clonotype. The chain uses TRBV6-6 and TRBJ1-5; 8 bases fit TRBD1. The trim removed 0 bases at V and 2 bases at J, leaving 21 bases unmatched. In germline, CDR1 is MNHNY, CDR2 SVGAGI (reference sequence). The CDR3 length is 22 residues. The CDR3 reads CASSYSMFVNRGLLKRNQPQHF. The CDR3 DNA reads TGTGCCAGCAGTTACTCGATGTTTGTGAACAGGGGGTTGTTAAAGCGCAATCAGCCCCAGCATTTT.

On this clonotype itself: Given a much more abundant clone one base away, this may be a read error. The gene calls are TRBV7-2 and TRBJ2-3; TRBD2 matches at 7 bases. This CDR3 has 12 residues. CDR1 is SGHTA and CDR2 is FQGNSA in the germline V gene. In DNA, the CDR3 is TGTGCCAGCAGCGCAGGACTAGATACGCAGAATTTT. Protein sequence: CASSAGLDTQNF.

The chain couples TRBV11-3 to TRBJ2-3; 14 nucleotides match TRBD2. CDR3 size: 18 residues. The J segment lost 3 bases and the V segment lost 4 bases, leaving 9 bases of the junction unmatched. Looked up from germline, CDR1 is SGHNT and CDR2 is YENEEA. CDR3 loop: CASSSNRTSGRSTDTQYF. The CDR3 DNA follows: TGTGCCAGCAGCTCTAACAGGACTAGCGGGAGGTCTACAGATACGCAGTATTTT.

This clonotype showed up many times. The chain combines TRBV5-1 with TRBJ2-7, with TRBD2 matching 11 bases. V shed 4 bases and J 6 bases; nucleotides not matched to a gene: 3. Germline loops: CDR1 SGHRS, CDR2 YFSETQ. The CDR3 contains 13 residues. DNA of the CDR3: TGCGCCAGCAGCATGGGACTAGCGGTCGAGCAGTACTTC. Translated, it gives CASSMGLAVEQYF.

Note on this clonotype: With a much larger clone just one base away, this may be a read error. The chain couples TRBV7-6 to TRBJ2-4; D unresolved. The CDR3 is made up of 17 amino acids. Germline V gene sequence: CDR1 SGHVS, CDR2 FNYEAQ. In DNA form, the CDR3 reads TGTGCCAGCAGCCAAGGGAAGCCTGGTACGGCCAATAACATTCAGTACTTC. Translating gives CASSQGKPGTANNIQYF. The complete variable domain, with remaining parts taken from reference TRBV7-6 and TRBJ2-4, reads GAGVSQSPRYKVTKRGQDVALRCDPISGHVSLYWYRQALGQGPEFLTYFNYEAQQDKSGLPNDRFSAERPEGSISTLTIQRTEQRDSAMYRCASSQGKPGTANNIQYFGAGTRLSVL.

This clonotype has just a few counts. The rearrangement links TRBV28 to TRBJ1-6; TRBD1 aligns across 8 bases. Germline CDR1 and CDR2: MDHEN and SYDVKM. This CDR3 has 22 residues. Trimming at V came to 5 bases and at J to 2 bases, leaving 23 bases not matched to a gene. The CDR3, as DNA: TGTGCCAGCAGTACCAATCTGGACAGGGCGTTTACCATCAAGACCTATAATTCACCCCTCCACTTT. Amino acid sequence: CASSTNLDRAFTIKTYNSPLHF. Combining the CDR3 with reference TRBV28 and TRBJ1-6 gives the whole variable domain DVKVTQSSRYLVKRTGEKVFLECVQDMDHENMFWYRQDPGLGLRLIYFSYDVKMKEKGDIPEGYSVSREKKERFSLILESASTNQTSMYLCASSTNLDRAFTIKTYNSPLHFGNGTRLTVT.

The sample holds many counts of this clonotype. V and J are TRBV12-3 or TRBV12-4 and TRBJ2-5, with D hard to call. CDR3 length equals 13 residues. Trimming removed 6 bases at V and 1 base at J, with 9 bases between. In DNA, the CDR3 is TGTGCCAGCAGCTTGACATCCCAAGAGACCCAGTACTTC. Encoded protein: CASSLTSQETQYF.

This clonotype has ten or more counts. The genes are TRBV6-1 and TRBJ2-3, with TRBD2 matching 8 bases. Germline V lookup: CDR1 MNHNS, CDR2 SASEGT. This CDR3 is built from 18 residues. V lost 0 bases to trimming and J lost 1 base; unmatched junction nucleotides: 9. DNA for the CDR3: TGTGCCAGCAGTGAAGCCTTCAGGGGAGCGGGGGGCACAGATACGCAGTATTTT. Encoded protein: CASSEAFRGAGGTDTQYF.

Note on this clonotype: A much larger clone is a single base away; this may be a read error. This chain links TRBV29-1 with TRBJ2-7; tentative D call: TRBD2 (7 bases). Germline assignment: CDR1 SQVTM and CDR2 ANQGSEA. Trimming shortened V by 3 bases and J by 3 bases, and 18 bases separated the two germline ends. The CDR3 contains 15 residues. CDR3 sequence: CSVEELGGGGYEQYF. DNA for the CDR3: TGCAGCGTTGAGGAACTAGGAGGGGGGGGCTACGAGCAGTACTTC.

This clonotype came up a few times. V and J are TRBV19 and TRBJ2-2; D is unresolved. The CDR3 has 12 amino acids. Trimming stripped 8 bases from V and 4 bases from J, with 8 bases between. Germline V gene sequence: CDR1 LNHDA, CDR2 SQIVND (reference sequence). CDR3 in amino acids: CASGPGTGELFF. The CDR3 coding sequence is TGTGCCAGTGGTCCGGGCACCGGGGAGCTGTTTTTT.

As to this clonotype: A much larger clone sits a single nucleotide away, making a read error possible. The chain joins TRBV28 to TRBJ2-5, with 9 bases lining up with TRBD1. The CDR3 length is 16 residues. Germline V gene sequence: CDR1 MDHEN, CDR2 SYDVKM. The CDR3 region has the DNA TGTGCCAGCACAGCTACGGGGACAGGGATTGAAGAGGCCCAGTACTTC. This encodes CASTATGTGIEEAQYF.

For this clonotype: The final CDR3 position lacks the conserved phenylalanine or tryptophan, pointing to a likely read error. This rearrangement joins TRBV12-3 or TRBV12-4 to TRBJ1-1, with D possibly being TRBD1 (6 bases). The CDR3 spans 13 residues. Between the trimmed V and J ends, which lost 11 bases and 0 bases, there was a span of 13 bases. The CDR3 reads CAASQGLNTEAFC. The DNA for the CDR3 is TGTGCCGCCAGTCAGGGGTTGAACACTGAAGCTTTCTGT.

This clonotype turned up a few times. The chain carries TRBV6-5 and TRBJ2-7, with 8 positions matching TRBD2. Trimming took 9 bases from V and 6 from J; bases not matched to a gene: 10. Per the germline V gene, CDR1 is MNHEY and CDR2 is SVGAGI. The CDR3 runs 13 residues. CDR3 sequence: CASTSGAYFEQYF. Here the CDR3 DNA reads TGTGCCAGTACTAGCGGAGCCTACTTCGAGCAGTACTTC.

This clonotype showed up just a few times. The V call is TRBV30, the J call TRBJ2-3; a possible D gene is TRBD2 (6 bases). Germline V CDR1 and CDR2: GTSNPN, SVGIG (reference sequence). Deletions cut 1 base from V and 1 base from J, with 12 bases between. The CDR3 extends over 15 amino acids. In DNA, the CDR3 is TGTGCCTGGAGTGCTCCGCGCGGGGGCACAGATACGCAGTATTTT. This codes for CAWSAPRGGTDTQYF. Supplemented by reference TRBV30 and TRBJ2-3, the full variable domain reads SQTIHQWPATLVQPVGSPLSLECTVEGTSNPNLYWYRQAAGRGLQLLFYSVGIGQISSEVPQNLSASRPQDRQFILSSKKLLLSDSGFYLCAWSAPRGGTDTQYFGPGTRLTVL.